This T cell receptor (beta chain) was identified during a study of long-term antiretroviral therapy in people with HIV. Study-wide points: Pre-ART expanded clones dominated the repertoire at every time point.

A remark on this clone: Its antigen is still unknown.

Post-ART PBMC samples numbered at least two per donor, and pre-ART ones at least one. Samples held about 0.95-11 million cryopreserved PBMC, and DNA extraction followed. Researchers report immunoSEQ v3.0 was run at survey level. Method: immunoSEQ multiplex PCR; TCRdb's copy keeps in-frame clones and lacks some. The table records about 40,000 clones, 86% of them present only once. The germline V and J ends were trimmed by 5 bases and 3 bases, with 14 bases remaining between them. Germline V lookup: CDR1 SEHNR, CDR2 FQNEAQ (reference sequence). This CDR3 contains 15 residues. The V and J genes are TRBV7-9 and TRBJ1-5; a weak D match, TRBD1 (6 bases). The receptor's source is a woman between 45 and 60 years old with HIV. The starting material was unsorted PBMCs, obtained 1.2 years after starting antiretroviral therapy. In DNA, the CDR3 is TGTGCCAGCAGCCGCTCAGGGGATGACAATCAGCCCCAGCATTTT. Translated, it gives CASSRSGDDNQPQHF.